This T cell receptor beta chain was retrieved from a study of T cell clones after liver transplantation. Details on this clone: The antigen remains undetermined.

Germline V gives CDR1 SQVTM, CDR2 ANQGSEA. This CDR3 region has 13 residues. V dropped 8 bases and J dropped 9; count of bases not matched to a gene: 12. Sequencing used immunoSEQ multiplex PCR; TCRdb keeps in-frame clones, though not all of them. The data hold fewer than 85,000 clones, with 75% to 90% observed a single time. Study-level results: Graft donor-reactive T cells may have migrated into the graft rather than being deleted.

Sample: CD4+ T cells from blood, taken at the 22-month timepoint. The genes are TRBV29-1 and TRBJ2-1, with 8 bases aligning to TRBD2. This TCR derives from a human patient who received a liver transplant. Some T cells may possibly be graft donor cells. The CDR3 bases are TGCAGCATCAGCGGGAGAGCTGGCAGTGAGCAGTTCTTC. This encodes CSISGRAGSEQFF.